The TCR beta chain under discussion was sequenced for a study of regulatory T cells in long-lasting Graves disease. The table lists this clonotype with a few counts. Its antigen is unidentified. To make TCR beta libraries, researchers used iRepertoire HTBI primers and Arm-PCR of CDR3 regions. TCRdb independently ran MiXCR on the multiplex PCR reads; one entry per CDR3 protein. The table includes roughly 500,000 distinct CDR3 sequences, approximately 21% detected once. Time point here: persistent/refractory GD, antithyroid drugs over 5 years with positive TRAb. Isolated PBMC RNA provided the starting material for the TCR library. It was by American Thyroid Association guidelines that Graves' disease was diagnosed. An endocrinology department located in Xi'an, China, was where the patients came from. Between the trimmed V and J ends, which lost 1 base and 5 bases, there was a span of 11 bases. The CDR3 totals 15 residues. Germline V CDR1 and CDR2: LGHDT, YNNKEL (reference sequence).

Findings and limits, study-wide: Repertoires from persistent disease leaned toward TRBV28, TRBJ1-2 and TRBJ2-5. New patients shared fewer public clonotypes (about 970) than persistent patients did (around 3,000).

The sample consisted of peripheral blood mononuclear cells (PBMCs), taken when the disease was refractory, from a patient treated with antithyroid drugs. This TCR derives from a female donor with Graves disease. The chain joins TRBV3-1 to TRBJ1-4, with TRBD1 as a possible D gene (5 bases). CDR3 loop: CASSQVQGRNEKLFF. CDR3 coding DNA: TGTGCCAGCAGCCAAGTCCAGGGACGGAATGAAAAACTGTTTTTT.